The 26 T cell receptor beta chains presented below share a single source sample, sequenced in a study of T-cell memory formation after mild COVID-19. Using its own MiXCR run on the 5' RACE reads, TCRdb lists one record per CDR3 protein. The data show approximately 560,000 distinct CDR3 sequences, 15% to 20% seen once. Material for sequencing was PBMCs or a T cell subset sorted from them (not recorded which). These TCRs come from an adult woman who had mild COVID-19 (a few samples of this study predate the infection). Cell type and time point are not known.

Ten or more counts support this clonotype. In nucleotides, the CDR3 is TGCAGTGCTAGAGACATCTACGAGCAGTACTTC. It is translated as CSARDIYEQYF. The V gene is TRBV20-1, the J gene TRBJ2-7; no clear D. The V gene's germline CDR1 is DFQATT and CDR2 SNEGSKA (reference sequence). V was trimmed by 0 bases and J by 3 bases, leaving 3 bases between them. The CDR3 length is 11 residues.

The chain has TRBV20-1 and TRBJ1-2; 10 nucleotides match TRBD1. The CDR3 has 15 amino acids. Germline-derived CDR1 and CDR2 are DFQATT and SNEGSKA (reference sequence). Trimming at V came to 7 bases and at J to 5 bases, leaving 13 bases not matched to a gene. In nucleotides, the CDR3 is TGCAGTGTGCGGGACAGGGGTTCGATCGGATATGGCTACACCTTC. Its translation is CSVRDRGSIGYGYTF.

This sequence joins TRBV4-1 and TRBJ2-2, with TRBD1 identical over 8 bases. After removal of 1 base from V and 6 bases from J, the junction contained 4 bases not matched to a gene. Germline-derived CDR1 and CDR2 are MGHRA and YSYEKL. The CDR3 length is 15 residues. Here the CDR3 reads CASSQGTGLSGELFF. DNA of the CDR3: TGCGCCAGCAGCCAAGGGACAGGGTTGTCCGGGGAGCTGTTTTTT.

This chain links TRBV5-1 with TRBJ2-1; D unresolved. V lost 1 base to trimming and J lost 0 bases, with 11 bases between them. Germline loops: CDR1 SGHRS, CDR2 YFSETQ. CDR3 size: 16 residues. CDR3 sequence: CASSLPTGSSYNEQFF. The CDR3 bases are TGCGCCAGCAGCTTGCCCACTGGAAGCTCCTACAATGAGCAGTTCTTC.

This clonotype has only a few counts. The chain recombines TRBV12-3 or TRBV12-4 with TRBJ2-2; D remains unclear. V was cut by 5 bases and J by 3 bases, with 7 bases left in between. The CDR3 length is 13 residues. The CDR3 DNA follows: TGTGCCAGCAGTGCTGGTTACACCGGGGAGCTGTTTTTT. It encodes CASSAGYTGELFF.

This clonotype was observed a handful of times. The chain couples TRBV12-3 or TRBV12-4 to TRBJ1-2, with D perhaps matching TRBD1 (6 bases). Between the trimmed V and J ends, which lost 5 bases and 4 bases, there was a span of 11 bases. The CDR3 is made up of 13 amino acids. Here the CDR3 DNA reads TGTGCCAGCAGTCCCGGGACAACCTATGGCTACACCTTC. Translating it yields CASSPGTTYGYTF.

This clonotype was picked up a small number of times. CDR3 DNA: TGTGCCAGCAGCGTAGAACGGTATAATTCACCCCTCCACTTT. Amino acid sequence: CASSVERYNSPLHF. The chain links TRBV9 to TRBJ1-6, with D unclear. The CDR3 spans 14 residues. The V end was cut by 0 bases, the J end by 4 bases, with 5 bases between. Germline CDR1 SGDLS, CDR2 YYNGEE.

The chain uses TRBV12-3 or TRBV12-4 and TRBJ1-1, with unresolved D. CDR3 length equals 11 residues. The V gene lost 6 bases and the J gene lost 7 bases, with 9 bases spanning the gap. CDR3 nucleotide sequence: TGTGCCAGCAGCTTCGGGGATGAAGCTTTCTTT. As protein: CASSFGDEAFF.

The chain carries TRBV27 and TRBJ2-7, with 8 nucleotides matching TRBD2. The V and J ends lost 0 bases and 3 bases, in that order; junction bases with no gene match: 7. The CDR3 runs to 16 residues. Germline loops: CDR1 MNHEY, CDR2 SMNVEV (reference sequence). The CDR3 reads CASSLSVAGNFYEQYF. The DNA for the CDR3 is TGTGCCAGCAGTTTATCGGTAGCGGGAAACTTCTACGAGCAGTACTTC.

The gene calls are TRBV20-1 and TRBJ2-1; D unclear. The germline V gene encodes CDR1 DFQATT and CDR2 SNEGSKA (reference sequence). The CDR3 loop spans 17 amino acids. The germline V and J ends were trimmed by 1 base and 2 bases, with 18 bases remaining between them. The CDR3 DNA sequence: TGCAGTGCTAGAGGCAACAGCTTGGGTAGGGCCTACAATGAGCAGTTCTTC. Translation: CSARGNSLGRAYNEQFF.

The table lists this clonotype with a count of one. The chain has TRBV6-1 and TRBJ2-5, with TRBD1 matching over 7 bases. V dropped 6 bases and J dropped 2; count of bases not matched to a gene: 3. Looked up from germline, CDR1 is MNHNS and CDR2 is SASEGT. The CDR3 contains 13 residues. The CDR3 sequence is CASSWDSQETQYF. Here the CDR3 DNA reads TGTGCCAGCAGCTGGGACAGTCAAGAGACCCAGTACTTC.

This clonotype has only a few counts. V usage is TRBV4-1 and J usage is TRBJ2-3, with 13 bases fitting TRBD2. The CDR3 contains 16 residues. Trimming took 4 bases from V and 1 from J; bases not matched to a gene: 2. Germline V gene lookup returns CDR1 MGHRA and CDR2 YSYEKL. CDR3 sequence reads: CASSRGLAGGTDTQYF. CDR3 in DNA: TGCGCCAGCAGCCGAGGACTAGCGGGGGGCACAGATACGCAGTATTTT.

This clonotype turned up a few times. J is TRBJ2-7 and V is TRBV12-3 or TRBV12-4; perhaps TRBD1 as D (5 bases). V dropped 5 bases and J dropped 3 bases, with 11 bases sitting between them. The CDR3 covers 13 residues. The chain's CDR3 is CASSHDRNYEQYF. CDR3 bases: TGTGCCAGCAGTCATGACAGAAACTACGAGCAGTACTTC.

This clonotype came up once. The rearrangement links TRBV5-1 to TRBJ2-7; D perhaps matches TRBD1 (6 bases). The CDR3 has 16 amino acids. The V end lost 2 bases, the J end lost 3 bases, and 18 bases lay between the germline ends. Germline CDR1 SGHRS, CDR2 YFSETQ. CDR3 region: CASSFGQGGGFYEQYF. In DNA form, the CDR3 reads TGCGCCAGCAGCTTCGGGCAGGGTGGGGGCTTCTACGAGCAGTACTTC.

The rearrangement joins TRBV24-1 to TRBJ2-7; 7 nucleotides match TRBD1. V trimming: 9 bases; J trimming: 2 bases; junction bases outside the gene matches: 6. CDR1 KGHDR and CDR2 SFDVKD come from the germline V gene. This CDR3 comprises 13 residues. CDR3 sequence (DNA): TGTGCCACCCGACAGGGAGAGGCCTACGAGCAGTACTTC. As protein: CATRQGEAYEQYF.

The rearrangement uses TRBV12-3 or TRBV12-4 and TRBJ1-3; no definite D call. The CDR3 spans 14 residues. Trimming left V 3 bases short and J 0 bases short, with 6 bases between. The CDR3 loop reads CASSFVSSGNTIYF. As DNA, the CDR3 is TGTGCCAGCAGTTTCGTAAGCTCTGGAAACACCATATATTTT.

The rearrangement uses TRBV6-6 and TRBJ2-7; D may match TRBD1 or TRBD2 (5 bases each). This CDR3 contains 14 residues. V lost 2 bases and J lost 0, with 8 bases in between. From germline, CDR1 is MNHNY and CDR2 SVGAGI (reference sequence). The CDR3 loop reads CASSYMGDSYEQYF. The CDR3 DNA reads as TGTGCCAGCAGTTACATGGGGGACTCCTACGAGCAGTACTTC.

This clonotype was counted only a few times. This chain joins TRBV19 and TRBJ2-7; D is ambiguous. This CDR3 comprises 15 residues. Between the trimmed V and J ends, which lost 5 bases and 2 bases, there was a span of 16 bases. CDR1 LNHDA and CDR2 SQIVND come from the germline V gene (reference sequence). CDR3 bases: TGTGCCAGTAGTGCCCCCGGTCAAAGGGCCTACGAGCAGTACTTC. This sequence encodes CASSAPGQRAYEQYF.

V and J are TRBV9 and TRBJ2-1; no clear D. V was cut by 0 bases and J by 6 bases, with 10 bases left in between. From germline, CDR1 is SGDLS and CDR2 YYNGEE. This CDR3 spans 14 amino acids. This chain's CDR3 is CASSVDQLSNEQFF. The CDR3 coding sequence is TGTGCCAGCAGCGTAGATCAACTCTCCAATGAGCAGTTCTTC.

The chain's CDR3 is CASSLALDRGHDIQYF. The CDR3 DNA sequence: TGTGCCAGCAGCTTAGCCCTTGACAGGGGGCATGACATTCAGTACTTC. The chain links TRBV5-6 to TRBJ2-4; 10 bases line up with TRBD1. The germline gives CDR1 SGHDT, CDR2 YYEEEE. V gave up 2 bases and J gave up 8 bases; unmatched junction bases: 10. The CDR3 totals 16 residues.

V gene TRBV4-2 combines with J gene TRBJ2-7, with D tentatively TRBD2 (6 bases). The V end was cut by 3 bases, the J end by 4 bases, with 19 bases between. CDR1 is LGHNA and CDR2 is YNFKEQ in the germline V gene. CDR3 size: 16 residues. CDR3 nucleotides: TGTGCCAGCAGCCAGGGGTTCGGGAGTCTGATTTACGAGCAGTACTTC. The encoded protein is CASSQGFGSLIYEQYF.

In this sample, this clonotype turned up a few times. The gene calls are TRBV5-1 and TRBJ2-5; 7 positions match TRBD2. V trimming: 2 bases; J trimming: 2 bases; junction bases outside the gene matches: 12. Germline-derived CDR1 and CDR2 are SGHRS and YFSETQ. The CDR3 runs 17 residues. CDR3 residues: CASSLGSSAAGQETQYF. CDR3 nucleotides: TGCGCCAGCAGCTTAGGGTCGTCCGCAGCGGGACAAGAGACCCAGTACTTC.

This sequence joins TRBV9 and TRBJ1-2; D ambiguous. Germline V gene sequence: CDR1 SGDLS, CDR2 YYNGEE. Deletions cut 0 bases from V and 0 bases from J, with 9 bases between. The CDR3 is 15 residues long. The CDR3 loop is CASSVADGTNYGYTF. The CDR3 nucleotides are TGTGCCAGCAGCGTAGCTGATGGAACTAACTATGGCTACACCTTC.

The J gene is TRBJ2-7, the V gene TRBV5-1; the match to TRBD2 covers 8 bases. V lost 4 bases, J lost 5 bases, and 8 bases stayed unmatched. The CDR3 sequence is 14 residues long. CDR1 is SGHRS, CDR2 YFSETQ, per germline. The CDR3 nucleotides read TGCGCCAGCAGCCCCTTCGGGGGGGTTAACGAGCAGTACTTC. Protein product: CASSPFGGVNEQYF.

The chain joins TRBV27 to TRBJ2-3; 7 bases line up with TRBD2. This CDR3 comprises 15 residues. Per germline, CDR1 MNHEY and CDR2 SMNVEV (reference sequence). V trimming: 5 bases; J trimming: 3 bases; junction bases outside the gene matches: 8. The CDR3 loop is CASSIRRETTDTQYF. The CDR3 DNA is TGTGCCAGCAGTATCCGGCGGGAGACAACAGATACGCAGTATTTT.

This clonotype has at least ten counts. The rearrangement links TRBV12-3 or TRBV12-4 to TRBJ1-2, with D hard to call. The CDR3 extends over 13 amino acids. The ends were cut back, 5 bases at V and 4 bases at J, with 11 bases in the middle. CDR3 region: CASSTDASYGYTF. The CDR3 nucleotides read TGTGCCAGCAGTACCGACGCGAGCTATGGCTACACCTTC.